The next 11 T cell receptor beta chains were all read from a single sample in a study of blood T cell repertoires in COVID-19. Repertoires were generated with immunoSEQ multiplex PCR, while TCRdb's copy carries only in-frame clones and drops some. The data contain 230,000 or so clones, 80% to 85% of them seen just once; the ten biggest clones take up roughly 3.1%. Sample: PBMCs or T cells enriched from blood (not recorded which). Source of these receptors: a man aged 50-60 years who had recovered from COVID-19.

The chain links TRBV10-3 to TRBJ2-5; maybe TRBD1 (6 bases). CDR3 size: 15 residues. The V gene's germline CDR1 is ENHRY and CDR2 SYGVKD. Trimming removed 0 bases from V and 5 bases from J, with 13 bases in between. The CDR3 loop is CAISESKATGETQYF. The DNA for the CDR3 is TGTGCCATCAGTGAGTCTAAGGCCACAGGGGAGACCCAGTACTTC.

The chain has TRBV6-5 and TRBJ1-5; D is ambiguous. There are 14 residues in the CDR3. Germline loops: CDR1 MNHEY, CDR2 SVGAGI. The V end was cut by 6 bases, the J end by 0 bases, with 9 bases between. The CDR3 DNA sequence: TGTGCCAGCAGCCGTGTCTTTAGCAATCAGCCCCAGCATTTT. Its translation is CASSRVFSNQPQHF.

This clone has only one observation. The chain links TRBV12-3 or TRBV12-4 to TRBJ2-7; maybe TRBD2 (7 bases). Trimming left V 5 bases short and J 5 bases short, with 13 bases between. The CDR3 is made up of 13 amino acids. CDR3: CASSGGALDEQYF. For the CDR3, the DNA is TGTGCCAGCAGTGGGGGGGCCCTGGACGAGCAGTACTTC.

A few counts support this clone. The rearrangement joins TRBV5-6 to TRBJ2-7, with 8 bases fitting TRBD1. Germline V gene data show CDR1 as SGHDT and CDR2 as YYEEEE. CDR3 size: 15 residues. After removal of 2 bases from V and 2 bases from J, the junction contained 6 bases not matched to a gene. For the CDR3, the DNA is TGTGCCAGCAGCTTTCCGGGACAGGTACCCTACGAGCAGTACTTC. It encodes CASSFPGQVPYEQYF.

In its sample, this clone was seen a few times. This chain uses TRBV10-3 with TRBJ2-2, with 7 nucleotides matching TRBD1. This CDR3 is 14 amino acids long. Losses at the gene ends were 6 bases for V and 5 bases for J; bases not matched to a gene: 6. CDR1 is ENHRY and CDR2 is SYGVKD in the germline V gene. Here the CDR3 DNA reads TGTGCCATCAGCCCCGGGACAGAAACCGGGGAGCTGTTTTTT. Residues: CAISPGTETGELFF.

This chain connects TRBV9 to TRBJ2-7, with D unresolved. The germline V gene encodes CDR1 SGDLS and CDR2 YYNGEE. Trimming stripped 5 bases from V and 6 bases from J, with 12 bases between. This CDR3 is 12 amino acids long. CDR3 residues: CASSLDTTEQYF. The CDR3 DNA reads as TGTGCCAGCAGTCTCGACACAACCGAGCAGTACTTC.

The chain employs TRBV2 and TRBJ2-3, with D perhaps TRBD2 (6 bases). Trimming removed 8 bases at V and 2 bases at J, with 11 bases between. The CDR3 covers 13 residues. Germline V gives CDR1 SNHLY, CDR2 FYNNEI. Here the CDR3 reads CASRDFHTDTQYF. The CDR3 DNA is TGTGCCAGCCGGGACTTCCACACAGATACGCAGTATTTT.

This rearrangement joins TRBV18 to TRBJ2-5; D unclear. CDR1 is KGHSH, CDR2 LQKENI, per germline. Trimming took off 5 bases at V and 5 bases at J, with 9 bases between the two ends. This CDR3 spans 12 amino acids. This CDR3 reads CASSTARETQYF. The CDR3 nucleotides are TGTGCCAGCTCAACCGCACGGGAGACCCAGTACTTC.

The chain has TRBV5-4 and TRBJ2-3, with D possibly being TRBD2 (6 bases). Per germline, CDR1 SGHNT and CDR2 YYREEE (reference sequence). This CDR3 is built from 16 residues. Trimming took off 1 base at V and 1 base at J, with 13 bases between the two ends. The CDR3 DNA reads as TGTGCCAGCAGCTTGTCGGCGGGAATCGGCACAGATACGCAGTATTTT. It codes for CASSLSAGIGTDTQYF. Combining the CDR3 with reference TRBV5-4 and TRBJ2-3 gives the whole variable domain ETGVTQSPTHLIKTRGQQVTLRCSSQSGHNTVSWYQQALGQGPQFIFQYYREEENGRGNFPPRFSGLQFPNYSSELNVNALELDDSALYLCASSLSAGIGTDTQYFGPGTRLTVL.

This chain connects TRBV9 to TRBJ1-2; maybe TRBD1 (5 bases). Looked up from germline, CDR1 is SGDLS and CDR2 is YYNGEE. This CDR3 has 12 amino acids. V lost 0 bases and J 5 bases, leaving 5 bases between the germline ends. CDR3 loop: CASSVAGYGYTF. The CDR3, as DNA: TGTGCCAGCAGCGTAGCAGGGTATGGCTACACCTTC.

The CDR3 DNA follows: TGTGCCAGCAGGTCTAGGTCATTGTACCAAGAGACCCAGTACTTC. It codes for CASRSRSLYQETQYF. The rearrangement links TRBV28 to TRBJ2-5; D is uncertain. This CDR3 region has 15 residues. Trimming stripped 6 bases from V and 0 bases from J, with 14 bases between. Per germline, CDR1 MDHEN and CDR2 SYDVKM. Based on the CDR3 plus reference TRBV28 and TRBJ2-5, the full variable domain is DVKVTQSSRYLVKRTGEKVFLECVQDMDHENMFWYRQDPGLGLRLIYFSYDVKMKEKGDIPEGYSVSREKKERFSLILESASTNQTSMYLCASRSRSLYQETQYFGPGTRLLVL.